These 25 T cell receptor beta chains were all obtained from the same sample, sequenced in a study of cytomegalovirus exposure and HLA in healthy donors. The PCR made use of 60 Vbeta and 13 Jbeta primers. Sequencing used immunoSEQ multiplex PCR; TCRdb keeps in-frame clones, though not all of them. In the table there are about 200,000 clones, about three quarters of which are singletons. Source material: PBMCs. The receptor set was obtained from a man aged 35 to 55 in good health and CMV-seronegative.

The V call is TRBV5-4, the J call TRBJ2-3; D remains ambiguous. This CDR3 region has 15 residues. Deletions cut 2 bases from V and 0 bases from J, with 10 bases between. Germline V gives CDR1 SGHNT, CDR2 YYREEE (reference sequence). CDR3 amino acids: CASSFTAASTDTQYF. DNA for the CDR3: TGTGCCAGCAGCTTCACCGCGGCTAGCACAGATACGCAGTATTTT.

The chain employs TRBV7-9 and TRBJ1-1; TRBD1 might be the D (6 bases). With 1 base removed from V and 4 bases from J, the gap between germline ends came to 13 bases. Germline CDR1 and CDR2: SEHNR and FQNEAQ (reference sequence). This CDR3 region has 15 residues. The CDR3 DNA follows: TGTGCCAGCAGCTTAGTTGCAGGGGTGGGCACTGAAGCTTTCTTT. Protein sequence: CASSLVAGVGTEAFF.

The chain is built from TRBV2 and TRBJ2-1, with TRBD1 matching over 11 bases. Unmatched junction bases numbered 7, after V lost 7 bases and J lost 5 bases. The CDR3 is 15 amino acids. The germline CDR1 and CDR2 sequences are SNHLY and FYNNEI. The chain's CDR3 is CASKLRDRGDNEQFF. The CDR3 DNA reads TGTGCCAGCAAACTCCGGGACAGGGGGGACAATGAGCAGTTCTTC.

V is TRBV7-2 and J is TRBJ1-5, with TRBD1 as a possible D gene (5 bases). The germline CDR1 and CDR2 sequences are SGHTA and FQGNSA. V shed 1 base and J shed 5 bases, with 18 bases lying between them. CDR3 length equals 17 residues. CDR3 residues: CASSLVGGVRSYQPQHF. DNA of the CDR3: TGTGCCAGCAGCTTAGTTGGAGGGGTGAGGTCGTATCAGCCCCAGCATTTT.

With respect to this clone: The junction departs from the called germline gene at one end, perhaps through a read error. The chain is built from TRBV7-9 and TRBJ2-1, with 8 bases aligning to TRBD2. This CDR3 spans 18 amino acids. Looked up from germline, CDR1 is SEHNR and CDR2 is FQNEAQ (reference sequence). This chain's CDR3 is CSSSPRNPSGRLGNEQFF. CDR3 bases: TGTTCCAGCAGCCCGCGGAATCCAAGCGGGAGATTGGGCAATGAGCAGTTCTTC. The complete variable domain, with remaining parts taken from reference TRBV7-9 and TRBJ2-1, reads DTGVSQNPRHKITKRGQNVTFRCDPISEHNRLYWYRQTLGQGPEFLTYFQNEAQLEKSRLLSDRFSAERPKGSFSTLEIQRTEQGDSAMYLCSSSPRNPSGRLGNEQFFGPGTRLTVL.

The chain uses TRBV4-3 and TRBJ1-5; 7 nucleotides match TRBD1. Losses at the gene ends were 3 bases for V and 7 bases for J; bases not matched to a gene: 6. The CDR3 covers 14 residues. Germline V gene sequence: CDR1 LGHNA, CDR2 YSLEER. The CDR3 loop is CASSHRTGSQPQHF. The CDR3 nucleotides are TGCGCCAGCAGCCACCGGACAGGCAGCCAGCCCCAGCATTTT.

The chain employs TRBV4-1 and TRBJ2-3; 7 bases map to TRBD2. The V gene end was trimmed by 1 base and the J gene end by 1 base; junction bases not matched to a gene: 20. The CDR3 extends over 21 amino acids. CDR1 MGHRA and CDR2 YSYEKL come from the germline V gene. The CDR3 sequence: CASSQVISKRGSSGGTDTQYF. The DNA for the CDR3 is TGCGCCAGCAGCCAAGTCATCTCGAAACGGGGATCTAGCGGCGGCACAGATACGCAGTATTTT.

As to this clone: Germline and junction disagree at one end, which may indicate a read error. The chain is built from TRBV7-9 and TRBJ2-5; the D gene could be TRBD1 or TRBD2 (5 bases each). The germline CDR1 and CDR2 sequences are SEHNR and FQNEAQ (reference sequence). The CDR3 sequence is 15 residues long. CDR3 DNA sequence: TGTTCCAGCAGCTTAGAGGGGCTTATGGGAAAGACCCAGTACTTC. Translation gives CSSSLEGLMGKTQYF.

The chain uses TRBV9 and TRBJ2-7; no clear D gene. CDR1 is SGDLS, CDR2 YYNGEE, per germline. This CDR3 is built from 15 residues. V shed 4 bases and J shed 3 bases, with 17 bases lying between them. This chain's CDR3 is CASSPSGIPSYEQYF. DNA of the CDR3: TGTGCCAGCAGCCCGTCAGGTATCCCGAGCTACGAGCAGTACTTC.

The chain carries TRBV10-3 and TRBJ2-2; TRBD2 might be the D (6 bases). The ends were cut back, 4 bases at V and 2 bases at J, with 11 bases in the middle. This CDR3 region has 15 residues. Germline V gene data show CDR1 as ENHRY and CDR2 as SYGVKD. For the CDR3, the DNA is TGTGCCATCAGTGTCTCCGGGAGCAACACCGGGGAGCTGTTTTTT. It translates to CAISVSGSNTGELFF.

This rearrangement joins TRBV5-1 to TRBJ2-1, with TRBD2 matching over 8 bases. Germline assignment: CDR1 SGHRS and CDR2 YFSETQ. The CDR3 is 14 residues long. The V and J ends lost 5 bases and 7 bases, in that order; junction bases with no gene match: 8. CDR3 in DNA: TGCGCCAGCAGTCCGAGCGGGAGCCAGAATGAGCAGTTCTTC. This translates into CASSPSGSQNEQFF.

The CDR3 sequence is CASSLSIQTEAFF. CDR3 nucleotides: TGTGCCAGCAGCTTAAGTATACAGACCGAAGCTTTCTTT. J is TRBJ1-1 and V is TRBV7-9; D is uncertain. This CDR3 region has 13 residues. Trimming cost V 2 bases and J 8 bases, with 12 bases left between them. Germline V gene data show CDR1 as SEHNR and CDR2 as FQNEAQ (reference sequence).

This chain joins TRBV7-9 and TRBJ1-3, with 7 bases lining up with TRBD1. Germline-derived CDR1 and CDR2 are SEHNR and FQNEAQ (reference sequence). With 0 bases clipped from V and 5 bases from J, the junction kept 4 bases outside the gene matches. The length of the CDR3 is 15 residues. For the CDR3, the DNA is TGTGCCAGCAGCTTAGCTCTGGGACAGCGAAACACCATATATTTT. It yields the protein CASSLALGQRNTIYF.

This rearrangement joins TRBV19 to TRBJ1-1, with D uncertain. Deletions cut 9 bases from V and 0 bases from J, with 11 bases between. Germline assignment: CDR1 LNHDA and CDR2 SQIVND (reference sequence). The CDR3 has 13 amino acids. CDR3 loop: CASTPDMNTEAFF. The CDR3 DNA reads TGTGCCAGCACCCCCGACATGAACACTGAAGCTTTCTTT.

This clone has just a few counts. The V call is TRBV28, the J call TRBJ1-5; D unclear. V lost 7 bases and J lost 0, with 13 bases in between. This CDR3 region has 15 residues. The V gene's germline CDR1 is MDHEN and CDR2 SYDVKM. The CDR3 DNA is TGTGCCAGCACTCGGCGGATACATAGCAATCAGCCCCAGCATTTT. Translating it yields CASTRRIHSNQPQHF.

In regard to this clone: Distinct nucleotide sequences in the sample also encode this CDR3. The rearrangement links TRBV5-6 to TRBJ2-7; 7 nucleotides agree with TRBD1. This CDR3 is built from 14 residues. Germline lookup yields CDR1 SGHDT and CDR2 YYEEEE. The V gene end was trimmed by 4 bases and the J gene end by 2 bases; junction bases not matched to a gene: 6. The DNA of the CDR3 is TGTGCCAGCAGCCTAGGGACAGCTGCCTACGAGCAGTACTTC. Translating it yields CASSLGTAAYEQYF. Drawing the rest from reference TRBV5-6 and TRBJ2-7, the complete variable domain is DAGVTQSPTHLIKTRGQQVTLRCSPKSGHDTVSWYQQALGQGPQFIFQYYEEEERQRGNFPDRFSGHQFPNYSSELNVNALLLGDSALYLCASSLGTAAYEQYFGPGTRLTVT.

The chain joins TRBV6-6 to TRBJ1-2; D call uncertain. The germline V gene has CDR1 MNHNY and CDR2 SVGAGI (reference sequence). V was cut by 6 bases and J by 2 bases, with 13 bases left in between. The CDR3 is made up of 14 amino acids. CDR3 DNA sequence: TGTGCCAGCAGGCCCGGAGGAAGGAACTATGGCTACACCTTC. Its protein is CASRPGGRNYGYTF.

This chain uses TRBV25-1 with TRBJ1-3; 8 positions agree with TRBD1. CDR3 length: 14 residues. Trimming cost V 10 bases and J 4 bases; bases outside gene matches: 9. The V gene's germline CDR1 is MGHDK and CDR2 SYGVNS. The CDR3 sequence: CANLVGDRGNTIYF. The CDR3 region has the DNA TGTGCCAATCTAGTGGGGGACAGGGGAAACACCATATATTTT. The full variable domain, completed using reference TRBV25-1 and TRBJ1-3, is EADIYQTPRYLVIGTGKKITLECSQTMGHDKMYWYQQDPGMELHLIHYSYGVNSTEKGDLSSESTVSRIRTEHFPLTLESARPSHTSQYLCANLVGDRGNTIYFGEGSWLTVV.

The V and J genes are TRBV2 and TRBJ2-5, with a possible D match to TRBD1 (6 bases). Germline V lookup: CDR1 SNHLY, CDR2 FYNNEI. This CDR3 contains 15 residues. Trimming stripped 5 bases from V and 5 bases from J, with 18 bases between. CDR3 DNA sequence: TGTGCCAGCAGTCCAGCCCTGGGGGCGCGGGAGACCCAGTACTTC. Translated, it gives CASSPALGARETQYF.

V usage is TRBV10-2 and J usage is TRBJ1-1; a possible D gene is TRBD1 (6 bases). The CDR3 covers 14 residues. Per germline, CDR1 WSHSY and CDR2 SAAADI. Between the trimmed V and J ends, which lost 5 bases and 8 bases, there was a span of 18 bases. The CDR3 spells CASSSSGFTGEAFF. As DNA, the CDR3 is TGCGCCAGCAGTTCCTCCGGGTTCACAGGGGAAGCTTTCTTT.

The CDR3 DNA sequence: TGTGCCAGCAGCCATATGGATACGCAGTATTTT. Protein product: CASSHMDTQYF. V gene TRBV4-2 combines with J gene TRBJ2-3, with D unclear. The CDR3 covers 11 residues. Trimming pared 3 bases from V and 6 bases from J, leaving 4 bases between. The germline CDR1 and CDR2 sequences are LGHNA and YNFKEQ.

The chain carries TRBV7-2 and TRBJ1-2; TRBD1 is a possible D gene (5 bases). The V gene lost 1 base and the J gene lost 8 bases, with 11 bases spanning the gap. Per germline, CDR1 SGHTA and CDR2 FQGNSA. This CDR3 spans 13 amino acids. The CDR3 DNA reads TGTGCCAGCAGCTTAGAAACAGGATCCGGCTACACCTTC. Its translation is CASSLETGSGYTF.

The chain couples TRBV9 to TRBJ1-1; 7 bases align to TRBD1. The length of the CDR3 is 14 residues. V lost 3 bases to trimming and J lost 5 bases; unmatched junction nucleotides: 7. Germline V CDR1 and CDR2: SGDLS, YYNGEE. CDR3 loop: CASSEGRGPTEAFF. CDR3 sequence (DNA): TGTGCCAGCAGCGAAGGAAGGGGGCCGACTGAAGCTTTCTTT.

Remarks on this clone: Other DNA sequences in this sample translate to the same CDR3. This chain connects TRBV7-2 to TRBJ2-5, with D possibly being TRBD2 (6 bases). This CDR3 region has 13 residues. The germline V and J ends were trimmed by 0 bases and 5 bases, with 7 bases remaining between them. Germline CDR1 reads SGHTA; CDR2 reads FQGNSA. The CDR3: CASSLAREETQYF. The DNA for the CDR3 is TGTGCCAGCAGCTTAGCCCGGGAGGAGACCCAGTACTTC. The full variable domain, completed using reference TRBV7-2 and TRBJ2-5, is GAGVSQSPSNKVTEKGKDVELRCDPISGHTALYWYRQSLGQGLEFLIYFQGNSAPDKSGLPSDRFSAERTGGSVSTLTIQRTQQEDSAVYLCASSLAREETQYFGPGTRLLVL.

This clone was detected a few times. The chain has TRBV7-3 and TRBJ2-2, with a possible D match to TRBD1 (6 bases). Per germline, CDR1 SGHTA and CDR2 FQGTGA. Between the trimmed V and J ends, which lost 5 bases and 5 bases, there was a span of 24 bases. The CDR3 loop spans 18 amino acids. CDR3 DNA: TGTGCCAGCAGCCGACAGGCCTTGACAGGTCCAATGACCGGGGAGCTGTTTTTT. Translating it yields CASSRQALTGPMTGELFF.